The 27 T cell receptor beta chains presented below share a single source sample, sequenced in a study of regulatory T cells in long-lasting Graves disease. Construction of TCR beta libraries relied on iRepertoire HTBI primers and on Arm-PCR targeting CDR3 regions. TCRdb ran MiXCR on the multiplex PCR reads and lists one entry per CDR3 protein. The table has about half a million distinct CDR3 sequences, 22% seen once; the top ten hold roughly 14%. Stated time point: persistent/refractory GD, antithyroid drugs over 5 years with positive TRAb. TCR sequences were obtained from RNA taken from PBMCs. Sequenced here: peripheral blood mononuclear cells (PBMCs), sampled when the disease was refractory, from a patient treated with antithyroid drugs. These receptors all come from a female donor with Graves disease.

This clonotype was counted ten times or more. The chain is built from TRBV28 and TRBJ2-7; 8 positions match TRBD2. After removal of 6 bases from V and 7 bases from J, the junction contained 5 bases not matched to a gene. The germline CDR1 and CDR2 sequences are MDHEN and SYDVKM. The length of the CDR3 is 12 residues. CDR3 sequence reads: CASSGRGEEQYF. In DNA form, the CDR3 reads TGTGCCAGCAGCGGGAGGGGTGAAGAGCAGTACTTC.

This clonotype was seen a few times. This chain uses TRBV29-1 with TRBJ1-1; D might be TRBD1 (6 bases). Trimming took off 2 bases at V and 1 base at J, with 11 bases between the two ends. The CDR3 contains 14 residues. Germline V gives CDR1 SQVTM, CDR2 ANQGSEA. The CDR3 DNA sequence: TGCAGCGTTGAATACGGGGGCTGGAACACTGAAGCTTTCTTT. This gives the protein CSVEYGGWNTEAFF.

This clonotype has a handful of counts. The V call is TRBV13, the J call TRBJ1-6, with 7 bases aligning to TRBD1. The CDR3 loop spans 17 amino acids. With V trimmed by 0 bases and J by 8 bases, 10 bases remained unmatched. Germline V gene sequence: CDR1 PRHDT, CDR2 FYEKMQ (reference sequence). The CDR3, as DNA: TGTGCCAGCAGCTTAGGCCCCGGACAGGTCGGGGATTCACCCCTCCACTTT. Residues: CASSLGPGQVGDSPLHF.

The sample holds a few counts of this clonotype. V gene TRBV19 combines with J gene TRBJ1-1; D unclear. Germline assignment: CDR1 LNHDA and CDR2 SQIVND (reference sequence). V shed 3 bases and J shed 3 bases, with 8 bases lying between them. The CDR3 runs to 13 residues. Here the CDR3 reads CASSIGRDTEAFF. Here the CDR3 DNA reads TGTGCCAGTAGTATTGGGAGGGACACTGAAGCTTTCTTT.

This clonotype was recorded at least ten times. The J gene is TRBJ2-6, the V gene TRBV28; possibly TRBD1 or TRBD2 for D (5 bases each). Germline loops: CDR1 MDHEN, CDR2 SYDVKM. This CDR3 is 14 amino acids long. Trimming removed 8 bases at V and 4 bases at J, with 12 bases between. The CDR3 spells CASRRGEGANVLTF. The DNA of the CDR3 is TGTGCCAGCCGACGAGGGGAAGGGGCCAACGTCCTGACTTTC.

In regard to this clonotype: This clone may be a read error of a much larger clone one base away. The genes are TRBV11-2 and TRBJ2-7; 10 bases fit TRBD1. Germline assignment: CDR1 SGHAT and CDR2 FQNNGV. CDR3 size: 14 residues. The CDR3 nucleotides are TGTGCCGGCAGCTCGGGACAGGGGATGTATGAGCAGTACTTC. Its translation: CAGSSGQGMYEQYF. Combining the CDR3 with reference TRBV11-2 and TRBJ2-7 gives the whole variable domain EAGVAQSPRYKIIEKRQSVAFWCNPISGHATLYWYQQILGQGPKLLIQFQNNGVVDDSQLPKDRFSAERLKGVDSTLKIQPAKLEDSAVYLCAGSSGQGMYEQYFGPGTRLTVT.

At least ten counts were recorded for this clonotype. The V gene is TRBV28, the J gene TRBJ1-1; 8 bases line up with TRBD1. With 4 bases clipped from V and 3 bases from J, the junction kept 1 base outside the gene matches. CDR3 size: 13 residues. Per the germline V gene, CDR1 is MDHEN and CDR2 is SYDVKM. The CDR3 sequence: CASSSGGHTEAFF. The CDR3 nucleotides are TGTGCCAGCAGTTCAGGGGGCCACACTGAAGCTTTCTTT. The full variable domain, rest sourced from reference TRBV28 and TRBJ1-1, is DVKVTQSSRYLVKRTGEKVFLECVQDMDHENMFWYRQDPGLGLRLIYFSYDVKMKEKGDIPEGYSVSREKKERFSLILESASTNQTSMYLCASSSGGHTEAFFGQGTRLTVV.

This clonotype was seen a handful of times. One junction end disagrees with the germline gene, perhaps due to a read error. The chain links TRBV24-1 to TRBJ2-6; D not resolved. The CDR3 runs 19 residues. Per germline, CDR1 KGHDR and CDR2 SFDVKD. For the CDR3, the DNA is TGTGCCACCGGTGACCCTCAGAGGACGGAGAGCTCTGGGGCCAACGTCCTGACTTTC. Its protein is CATGDPQRTESSGANVLTF.

The chain combines TRBV12-3 or TRBV12-4 with TRBJ2-2; D is undetermined. CDR3 length equals 16 residues. Trimming shortened V by 5 bases and J by 8 bases, and 21 bases separated the two germline ends. This CDR3 is CASSPTRYQPSGELFF. In DNA form, the CDR3 reads TGTGCCAGCAGTCCGACTCGATACCAACCGTCAGGGGAGCTGTTTTTT.

This clonotype was observed a few times. The chain carries TRBV28 and TRBJ2-7; the D gene is possibly TRBD1 (5 bases). V dropped 7 bases and J dropped 1 base, with 11 bases sitting between them. Germline lookup yields CDR1 MDHEN and CDR2 SYDVKM. CDR3 length: 13 amino acids. The CDR3 loop is CASTNRQSYEQYF. For the CDR3, the DNA is TGTGCCAGCACCAATCGACAGTCCTACGAGCAGTACTTC.

This clonotype was observed at least ten times. This chain joins TRBV12-3 or TRBV12-4 and TRBJ1-2; D gene unclear. The CDR3 sequence is 12 residues long. V was pared by 3 bases and J by 4 bases, with 6 bases between. The CDR3 protein is CASSFWGYGYTF. CDR3 in DNA: TGTGCCAGCAGTTTTTGGGGCTATGGCTACACCTTC.

This clonotype has ten or more counts. This rearrangement joins TRBV29-1 to TRBJ1-1, with TRBD1 as a possible D gene (6 bases). V gave up 4 bases and J gave up 8 bases, with 14 bases separating them. Germline loops: CDR1 SQVTM, CDR2 ANQGSEA. CDR3 length equals 12 residues. The CDR3 nucleotides read TGCAGCGTTGTAGGGGGGGCGGGGGAAGCTTTCTTT. It encodes CSVVGGAGEAFF.

This clonotype was observed at least ten times. The J gene is TRBJ2-2, the V gene TRBV20-1; D perhaps matches TRBD2 (5 bases). Per germline, CDR1 DFQATT and CDR2 SNEGSKA (reference sequence). There are 12 residues in the CDR3. Trimming shortened V by 6 bases and J by 7 bases, and 12 bases separated the two germline ends. CDR3 protein: CSAQDFLGELFF. The CDR3 nucleotides read TGCAGTGCCCAGGACTTCCTCGGGGAGCTGTTTTTT.

This clonotype showed up many times. The chain is built from TRBV9 and TRBJ1-6, with no clear D. CDR1 SGDLS and CDR2 YYNGEE come from the germline V gene. The ends were cut back, 0 bases at V and 10 bases at J, with 8 bases in the middle. The CDR3 has 13 amino acids. CDR3 DNA sequence: TGTGCCAGCAGCGTAGCTAGTGGGTCACCCCTCCACTTT. This gives the protein CASSVASGSPLHF.

This clonotype was counted ten times or more. The genes are TRBV6-1 and TRBJ2-5; D unresolved. The ends were cut back, 6 bases at V and 5 bases at J, with 13 bases in the middle. This CDR3 region has 13 residues. Germline V gene lookup returns CDR1 MNHNS and CDR2 SASEGT. The CDR3 spells CASSQPPVETQYF. CDR3 bases: TGTGCCAGCAGCCAACCCCCCGTCGAGACCCAGTACTTC.

This clonotype was observed at least ten times. V is TRBV19 and J is TRBJ2-7, with no clear D. Per the germline V gene, CDR1 is LNHDA and CDR2 is SQIVND (reference sequence). V was cut by 4 bases and J by 5 bases, with 15 bases left in between. The CDR3 is 14 amino acids. The CDR3: CASSSHGVSNEQYF. In DNA, the CDR3 is TGTGCCAGTAGTAGCCATGGGGTAAGCAACGAGCAGTACTTC.

The sample holds many counts of this clonotype. The chain links TRBV12-3 or TRBV12-4 to TRBJ1-2, with D tentatively TRBD1 (5 bases). The CDR3 is 12 amino acids. V lost 8 bases and J lost 7, with 14 bases in between. In nucleotides, the CDR3 is TGTGCCAGCTCCAAGGGGTCCCGTGGCTACACCTTC. Its translation is CASSKGSRGYTF.

The gene calls are TRBV28 and TRBJ2-1; TRBD1 matches 12 bases. The CDR3 loop spans 19 amino acids. Germline values: CDR1 MDHEN, CDR2 SYDVKM. With 6 bases clipped from V and 0 bases from J, the junction kept 12 bases outside the gene matches. The CDR3 sequence is CASRKPGQGAPSSYNEQFF. The DNA of the CDR3 is TGTGCCAGCAGGAAGCCGGGACAGGGGGCCCCGAGCTCCTACAATGAGCAGTTCTTC.

This clonotype was recorded a few times. The chain links TRBV19 to TRBJ1-3, with 9 bases fitting TRBD1. J lost 4 bases, V lost 4 bases, and 8 bases had no gene match. CDR1 and CDR2 (germline): LNHDA, SQIVND (reference sequence). The CDR3 runs to 16 residues. In DNA, the CDR3 is TGTGCCAGTAGTAAGACGGGGACAGGGTTCGGAAACACCATATATTTT. Translating gives CASSKTGTGFGNTIYF.

This clonotype was seen repeatedly, ten times or more. The V and J genes are TRBV28 and TRBJ1-1; D call uncertain. The V gene lost 8 bases and the J gene lost 1 base, with 5 bases spanning the gap. CDR1 is MDHEN and CDR2 is SYDVKM in the germline V gene. This CDR3 spans 11 amino acids. CDR3 in amino acids: CASFGNTEAFF. CDR3 nucleotide sequence: TGTGCCAGCTTCGGGAACACTGAAGCTTTCTTT.

The chain recombines TRBV27 with TRBJ2-1; TRBD2 agrees at 7 bases. The junction had 8 bases not matched to a gene; V was cut back by 5 bases and J by 4 bases. From germline, CDR1 is MNHEY and CDR2 SMNVEV (reference sequence). CDR3 size: 15 residues. DNA for the CDR3: TGTGCCAGCAGTAGCGGGAAAAGATTATACAATGAGCAGTTCTTC. Its protein product is CASSSGKRLYNEQFF.

This clonotype was seen ten or more times. The chain employs TRBV12-3 or TRBV12-4 and TRBJ1-2; weak D call: TRBD1 (5 bases). This CDR3 has 14 residues. Trimming took 7 bases from V and 3 from J, leaving 15 bases between them. The CDR3 DNA sequence: TGTGCCAGCACCATAGCGGGGGGTGACTATGGCTACACCTTC. Translated: CASTIAGGDYGYTF.

This clonotype was picked up many times. The genes are TRBV28 and TRBJ2-5; either TRBD1 or TRBD2 may fit D (6 bases each). Deletions cut 5 bases from V and 5 bases from J, with 21 bases between. Germline V gene lookup returns CDR1 MDHEN and CDR2 SYDVKM. The CDR3 length is 16 residues. The CDR3 DNA follows: TGTGCCAGCAGTGGGCGTCGTACGGGGGCGACGGAGACCCAGTACTTC. It encodes CASSGRRTGATETQYF.

The sample holds many counts of this clonotype. In nucleotides, the CDR3 is TGTGCCAGCACCCTAGGGTACGAGCAGTACTTC. The encoded protein is CASTLGYEQYF. This chain uses TRBV6-1 with TRBJ2-7; D gene uncertain. This CDR3 is 11 amino acids long. V shed 7 bases and J shed 4 bases, with 8 bases lying between them. The germline gives CDR1 MNHNS, CDR2 SASEGT.

In its sample, this clonotype was seen a few times. The V gene is TRBV6-1, the J gene TRBJ2-2; 9 nucleotides align to TRBD1. The V segment lost 6 bases and the J segment 5 bases; nucleotides outside the gene matches: 4. Per the germline V gene, CDR1 is MNHNS and CDR2 is SASEGT. The CDR3 is made up of 14 amino acids. CDR3 nucleotides: TGTGCCAGCAGAAGACAGGGGGAGACCGGGGAGCTGTTTTTT. As protein: CASRRQGETGELFF.

This clonotype was detected ten times or more. V is TRBV9 and J is TRBJ2-7; no clear D gene. This CDR3 region has 12 residues. Trimming removed 3 bases at V and 4 bases at J, with 8 bases between. Per the germline V gene, CDR1 is SGDLS and CDR2 is YYNGEE. The CDR3 is CASSGSGYEQYF. Here the CDR3 DNA reads TGTGCCAGCAGCGGGAGTGGATACGAGCAGTACTTC. Using reference TRBV9 and TRBJ2-7 for the parts outside the CDR3, the full variable domain is DSGVTQTPKHLITATGQRVTLRCSPRSGDLSVYWYQQSLDQGLQFLIQYYNGEERAKGNILERFSAQQFPDLHSELNLSSLELGDSALYFCASSGSGYEQYFGPGTRLTVT.

The rearrangement uses TRBV2 and TRBJ2-3; no firm D call. V lost 6 bases to trimming and J lost 6 bases, with 7 bases between them. The V gene's germline CDR1 is SNHLY and CDR2 FYNNEI. The CDR3 sequence is 11 residues long. Written as DNA, the CDR3 is TGTGCCAGCAGCCAAGGGGATACGCAGTATTTT. Amino acids: CASSQGDTQYF.